Within the sample, the clone carrying this T cell receptor beta chain is medium-sized. This entry comes from a study of OX40 agonist ivuxolimab in advanced cancers. Study as a whole: Patients in dose escalation had liver, melanoma, kidney or head and neck cancers.

Sequenced by immunoSEQ multiplex PCR; TCRdb stores in-frame clones only, minus some. The sample has about 97,000 clones, approximately 87% seen once. Germline assignment: CDR1 WNHNN and CDR2 SYGVQD (reference sequence). Trimming at V came to 3 bases and at J to 6 bases, leaving 11 bases not matched to a gene. CDR3 size: 16 residues. The source was CD4+ or CD8+ T cells sorted from blood, collected in a trial of the OX40 agonist ivuxolimab. This chain connects TRBV10-1 to TRBJ2-7; TRBD1 matches at 10 bases. The sequence came from an adult with an advanced solid tumor such as melanoma, head and neck, liver or kidney cancer. In nucleotides, the CDR3 is TGCGCCAGCAGTGAAAACTCCGGGACAGGGGACGGCGAGCAGTACTTC. Amino acids: CASSENSGTGDGEQYF.